Following are 24 T cell receptor beta chains from one sample sequenced in a study of cytomegalovirus exposure and HLA in healthy donors. The PCR had 60 Vbeta and 13 Jbeta primers. Profiled with immunoSEQ multiplex PCR; TCRdb holds only in-frame clones, not every one. The sample has 150,000 to 200,000 clones, 65% to 80% seen once; the top ten hold approximately 4.6%. Material: PBMCs. The receptors originated from a man between 18 and 29 years old in good health and CMV-seropositive.

This clone was counted once. The chain joins TRBV11-2 to TRBJ2-6, with a weak D call TRBD2 (6 bases). The germline V gene has CDR1 SGHAT and CDR2 FQNNGV. This CDR3 region has 18 residues. V lost 1 base and J lost 0, with 13 bases in between. The CDR3 bases are TGTGCCAGCAGCTTAGGGACCGGGGGAGCCTCTGGGGCCAACGTCCTGACTTTC. Its translation: CASSLGTGGASGANVLTF.

The J gene is TRBJ1-1, the V gene TRBV7-3, with 9 bases lining up with TRBD1. The ends lost 4 bases at V and 2 bases at J; junction bases unmatched: 2. The CDR3 extends over 14 amino acids. The germline CDR1 and CDR2 sequences are SGHTA and FQGTGA. The CDR3 sequence: CASSSTGGNTEAFF. The DNA for the CDR3 is TGTGCCAGCAGCTCTACAGGGGGCAACACTGAAGCTTTCTTT.

The gene calls are TRBV4-1 and TRBJ1-1; 8 nucleotides agree with TRBD1. Germline values: CDR1 MGHRA, CDR2 YSYEKL. The ends lost 1 base at V and 3 bases at J; junction bases unmatched: 13. The CDR3 has 18 residues. CDR3 nucleotide sequence: TGCGCCAGCAGCCAAGGGGGCCTCCGGGACAGGTCTTACACTGAAGCTTTCTTT. The encoded protein is CASSQGGLRDRSYTEAFF.

Written as DNA, the CDR3 is TGTGCCAGCAGCGTCGACAGCTATTTTAGCACAGATACGCAGTATTTT. Protein sequence: CASSVDSYFSTDTQYF. The V and J genes are TRBV7-9 and TRBJ2-3; a weak D match, TRBD1 (5 bases). Trimming took 5 bases from V and 0 from J, leaving 15 bases between them. The CDR3 sequence is 16 residues long. Germline CDR1 reads SEHNR; CDR2 reads FQNEAQ (reference sequence).

Note on this clone: The junction departs from germline at one end; a sequencing error may be responsible. This chain uses TRBV7-6 with TRBJ2-3; D remains ambiguous. Germline CDR1 and CDR2: SGHVS and FNYEAQ. The CDR3 totals 13 residues. DNA of the CDR3: TGTGCCAGCAGCTTAGCGGTAACAGCTACGCAGTATTTT. It yields the protein CASSLAVTATQYF.

This clone appeared a few times. The J gene is TRBJ1-1, the V gene TRBV25-1; D might be TRBD1 (6 bases). The CDR3 is made up of 14 amino acids. V lost 6 bases to trimming and J lost 4 bases, with 15 bases between them. CDR1 MGHDK and CDR2 SYGVNS come from the germline V gene. The CDR3 reads CASRKPGGATEAFF. The CDR3 DNA is TGTGCCAGCAGGAAACCGGGGGGGGCCACTGAAGCTTTCTTT.

The chain couples TRBV30 to TRBJ2-7, with 8 positions matching TRBD1. The length of the CDR3 is 13 residues. The V gene's germline CDR1 is GTSNPN and CDR2 SVGIG (reference sequence). V shed 1 base and J 3 bases; nucleotides not matched to a gene: 2. The CDR3 reads CAWSAGTGYEQYV. The CDR3 nucleotides are TGTGCCTGGAGTGCCGGGACAGGCTACGAGCAGTACGTC.

The J gene is TRBJ1-1, the V gene TRBV5-5; D remains unclear. Germline values: CDR1 SGHKS, CDR2 YYEKEE (reference sequence). The CDR3 length is 15 residues. Trimming pared 0 bases from V and 0 bases from J, leaving 9 bases between. The CDR3 region is CASSLVPPVNTEAFF. The CDR3 nucleotides read TGTGCCAGCAGCTTGGTCCCCCCGGTGAACACTGAAGCTTTCTTT.

J is TRBJ1-1 and V is TRBV30; D remains ambiguous. Germline CDR1 is GTSNPN and CDR2 is SVGIG (reference sequence). This CDR3 region has 13 residues. Trimming pared 0 bases from V and 1 base from J, leaving 6 bases between. CDR3 loop: CAWSVHRNTEAFF. For the CDR3, the DNA is TGTGCCTGGAGTGTACATCGGAACACTGAAGCTTTCTTT.

In this sample, this clone turned up a few times. V is TRBV15 and J is TRBJ2-6; TRBD1 aligns across 7 bases. This CDR3 spans 16 amino acids. Germline V gene sequence: CDR1 LNHNV, CDR2 YYDKDF (reference sequence). V shed 5 bases, J shed 4 bases, and the junction held 8 bases outside the gene matches. The CDR3 loop reads CATSPPTGPGANVLTF. CDR3 DNA sequence: TGTGCCACCAGCCCACCGACAGGGCCCGGGGCCAACGTCCTGACTTTC.

The chain's CDR3 is CASSFAGNTEAFF. CDR3 coding DNA: TGTGCCAGCAGTTTTGCGGGAAACACTGAAGCTTTCTTT. The chain carries TRBV27 and TRBJ1-1; D ambiguous. Germline CDR1 reads MNHEY; CDR2 reads SMNVEV (reference sequence). The CDR3 is 13 residues long. V was clipped by 3 bases and J by 2 bases, with 7 bases between them.

The sample holds a few counts of this clone. The rearrangement joins TRBV9 to TRBJ1-2, with D unclear. Looked up from germline, CDR1 is SGDLS and CDR2 is YYNGEE. CDR3 size: 13 residues. Deletions cut 0 bases from V and 5 bases from J, with 8 bases between. Here the CDR3 DNA reads TGTGCCAGCAGCGTAGATGCGTCGTATGGCTACACCTTC. This encodes CASSVDASYGYTF. Full variable domain (missing parts from reference TRBV9 and TRBJ1-2): DSGVTQTPKHLITATGQRVTLRCSPRSGDLSVYWYQQSLDQGLQFLIQYYNGEERAKGNILERFSAQQFPDLHSELNLSSLELGDSALYFCASSVDASYGYTFGSGTRLTVV.

V and J are TRBV4-1 and TRBJ2-3; 9 positions agree with TRBD2. The CDR3 runs 18 residues. Germline V gene sequence: CDR1 MGHRA, CDR2 YSYEKL. Losses at the gene ends were 0 bases for V and 1 base for J; bases not matched to a gene: 8. CDR3: CASSQDQGLAPRTDTQYF. CDR3 DNA sequence: TGCGCCAGCAGCCAAGATCAGGGACTAGCCCCGCGCACAGATACGCAGTATTTT.

This clone occurred once. V and J are TRBV2 and TRBJ2-6; maybe TRBD1 (6 bases). Trimming removed 8 bases at V and 1 base at J, with 15 bases between. The germline gives CDR1 SNHLY, CDR2 FYNNEI. This CDR3 has 16 amino acids. The CDR3 sequence: CASLWTDPSGANVLTF. As DNA, the CDR3 is TGTGCCAGCCTTTGGACAGACCCATCTGGGGCCAACGTCCTGACTTTC.

This clone was recorded a few times. V gene TRBV4-2 combines with J gene TRBJ2-1; 9 positions match TRBD2. Germline CDR1 is LGHNA and CDR2 is YNFKEQ. The CDR3 spans 16 residues. V lost 0 bases to trimming and J lost 9 bases; unmatched junction nucleotides: 9. The CDR3 DNA sequence: TGTGCCAGCAGCCAAGATCAGCGGGAGGAATCGGCTGAGCAGTTCTTC. Its protein product is CASSQDQREESAEQFF.

The chain joins TRBV15 to TRBJ1-2, with TRBD1 matching 8 bases. Germline loops: CDR1 LNHNV, CDR2 YYDKDF (reference sequence). J lost 6 bases, V lost 4 bases, and 4 bases had no gene match. This CDR3 contains 13 residues. The CDR3 is CATSIDRGDGYTF. The CDR3 region has the DNA TGTGCCACCAGCATCGACAGGGGCGATGGCTACACCTTC.

V gene TRBV5-1 combines with J gene TRBJ1-4, with a tentative D call TRBD1 (5 bases). This CDR3 has 15 amino acids. The ends were cut back, 5 bases at V and 4 bases at J, with 15 bases in the middle. Germline loops: CDR1 SGHRS, CDR2 YFSETQ. The CDR3 is CASRRDGTDNEKLFF. CDR3 in DNA: TGCGCCAGCAGAAGGGACGGGACTGATAATGAAAAACTGTTTTTT.

A single count supports this clone. This sequence joins TRBV5-4 and TRBJ1-3, with D maybe TRBD1 (6 bases). The length of the CDR3 is 15 residues. Trimming left V 4 bases short and J 0 bases short, with 11 bases between. Germline V gene sequence: CDR1 SGHNT, CDR2 YYREEE (reference sequence). The CDR3 DNA is TGTGCCAGCAGCCTCGGACAGAACTCTGGAAACACCATATATTTT. The encoded protein is CASSLGQNSGNTIYF.

The rearrangement uses TRBV5-4 and TRBJ2-1, with TRBD2 matching 10 bases. CDR1 and CDR2 from the germline V gene are SGHNT and YYREEE (reference sequence). Germline trimming cut 4 bases from V and 8 bases from J; bases unmatched to any gene: 9. The CDR3 spans 15 residues. The CDR3 DNA reads TGTGCCAGCAGCACCGGGACTAGCGTAGGGGATGAGCAGTTCTTC. Residues: CASSTGTSVGDEQFF.

The V gene is TRBV30, the J gene TRBJ1-6; D is unclear. The CDR3 loop spans 16 amino acids. CDR1 is GTSNPN, CDR2 SVGIG, per germline (reference sequence). The V and J ends lost 0 bases and 0 bases respectively, with 9 bases between them. CDR3 amino acids: CAWSVLTSSYNSPLHF. The CDR3 nucleotides are TGTGCCTGGAGTGTATTAACGAGCTCCTATAATTCACCCCTCCACTTT.

The J gene is TRBJ2-2, the V gene TRBV9; TRBD1 matches 11 bases. CDR1 SGDLS and CDR2 YYNGEE come from the germline V gene. The CDR3 has 17 amino acids. After removal of 2 bases from V and 5 bases from J, the junction contained 8 bases not matched to a gene. In nucleotides, the CDR3 is TGTGCCAGCAGCGTGCCCGGGACAGGGGGTACGACCGGGGAGCTGTTTTTT. It yields the protein CASSVPGTGGTTGELFF.

The V and J genes are TRBV5-6 and TRBJ1-1, with a tentative D call TRBD1 (6 bases). V was trimmed by 0 bases and J by 0 bases, leaving 9 bases between them. Germline V lookup: CDR1 SGHDT, CDR2 YYEEEE. This CDR3 is built from 15 residues. CDR3 nucleotides: TGTGCCAGCAGCTTGGAGACAGGCATGAACACTGAAGCTTTCTTT. It encodes CASSLETGMNTEAFF.

This chain links TRBV29-1 with TRBJ1-1; D not certain. Trimming took 6 bases from V and 0 from J, leaving 8 bases between them. The germline V gene has CDR1 SQVTM and CDR2 ANQGSEA. This CDR3 comprises 12 residues. The CDR3 sequence: CSVPTLNTEAFF. In DNA, the CDR3 is TGCAGCGTCCCGACACTGAACACTGAAGCTTTCTTT.

The genes are TRBV28 and TRBJ1-2, with a possible D match to TRBD1 (5 bases). Trimming took 7 bases from V and 0 from J, leaving 24 bases between them. CDR1 is MDHEN and CDR2 is SYDVKM in the germline V gene. There are 18 residues in the CDR3. The CDR3 DNA reads TGTGCCAGCAACGTCATCACAGTGGGCAAAGGGGCTAACTATGGCTACACCTTC. Translating gives CASNVITVGKGANYGYTF.